This entry concerns a single T cell receptor beta chain. Its antigen target is currently unknown. No clone much larger than this one lies a single base away; base qualities are absent. This entry belongs to a study of regulatory T cells in long-lasting Graves disease (dated by TCRdb to about 2021). Looking at the study overall: Newly diagnosed Graves' disease patients had taken antithyroid drugs for less than 3 months. TCR sequencing covered some 13 persistent and around 20 newly diagnosed Graves' disease patients, around 33 samples in total. The study took place in China and was registered as a clinical trial. This study used TCR sequencing and RNA sequencing of peripheral blood to compare persistent Graves' disease patients against newly diagnosed Graves' disease patients. What the study reported, not specific to this receptor: The small sample size was acknowledged by the authors as a limitation that may reduce accuracy. Preferential use of TRBV28, TRBJ1-2 and TRBJ2-5 was observed in persistent disease, whereas TRBV20-1 and TRBJ2-1 were favored in newly diagnosed disease. Lower TCR Shannon entropy and fewer highly expanded clones were observed in persistent Graves' disease patients than in newly diagnosed patients, which suggested clonal expansion. Persistent patients shared more public clonotypes among themselves (2,741) than newly diagnosed patients did (approximately 970). Sequencing and analysis were restricted to the TCR beta chain. Because the primary lesion, thyroid tissue, could not be accessed, the study looked at peripheral blood alone.

After removal of 6 bases from V and 8 bases from J, the junction retains 1 base not matched to a gene. The CDR3 numbers 12 residues from cysteine through phenylalanine. Only the CDR3 part of the read is kept: 36 bases, read in frame from the first base. Sequences ENHRY (CDR1) and SYGVKD (CDR2) are obtained from the germline V gene. Per the publication, the time point label means: newly diagnosed GD, antithyroid drugs for less than 3 months. For both TCR sequencing and RNA sequencing, RNA was extracted from PBMCs in TRIzol. The diagnosis of Graves' disease was made according to American Thyroid Association guidelines. The patients came from an endocrinology department in Xi'an, China. Each patient gave approximately 10 milliliters of peripheral blood, collected in an EDTA anticoagulant tube. Ficoll Paque Plus density gradient separation was used to isolate PBMCs, and no further T cell sorting was performed. An Agilent 2100 Bioanalyzer and agarose gel were used to assess RNA quality, and a NanoDrop 2000 was used to measure RNA concentration.

To prepare the library, multiplex PCR was applied. Sequencing instrument: Illumina HiSeq 4000. To build TCR beta libraries, CDR3 regions were amplified by Arm-PCR using iRepertoire HTBI primers. PCR products were gel purified before sequencing. In the source study's methods: Across samples, 55 to 80 TRBV and 13 to 15 TRBJ segments were identified and used for gene usage analysis of CDR3 amino acid clonotypes. COPE and FqMerger were used to merge filtered high-quality paired reads into contigs. Contigs were aligned with BLAST to IMGT TRBV, TRBD and TRBJ reference genes, and CDR3 was defined per IMGT. Highly expanded clones were defined as clonotypes with a frequency above 0.1%. Shannon entropy was used to measure repertoire diversity, and the Gini coefficient was used to measure V-J evenness. A clonotype was considered public if more than one individual shared it. TCRdb redid the processing of the public reads, applying fastp at Q25 and MiXCR, and retained in-frame beta chains. Every CDR3 protein is listed once, alongside the most common genes and DNA of its rows. The V and J calls come from TCRdb's annotation, not from the publication. This sample is represented by roughly 420,000 distinct CDR3 sequences; around 17% of them were singletons. The ten largest clonotypes hold approximately 11% of the sample.

In addition, the sample was reused for a study of T cells in Graves' hyperthyroidism and ophthalmopathy. That second report states: Stable Graves' hyperthyroidism was defined as the absence of progression to ophthalmopathy over 18 months of follow-up. Hyperthyroidism patients were newly diagnosed, with disease duration under 2 months, and aged 18 to 65 years. Patients with uncontrolled infections, other autoimmune diseases, pregnancy or lactation were excluded. Diagnoses were based on clinical symptoms, serum thyroxine and TRAb, thyroid ultrasound and orbital computed tomography. The TCR CDR3 was subjected to a first round of RT-PCR using the HTBI primer set and the Qiagen OneStep RT-PCR kit. Blood samples also contained most of the expanded thyroid clonotypes (frequency above 0.001), which suggests that blood repertoires may reflect thyroid immune responses. In cross-validation, a model built on a 13 V-J signature told ophthalmopathy apart from stable hyperthyroidism with roughly 87% sensitivity and around 81% specificity, and in testing the same model reached 80%/75%. In validation, progression to ophthalmopathy was predicted by the model with 55% to 71% sensitivity and nearly 75% specificity, a median of around 5.9 months before onset. To identify TCR V-J signatures that set the groups apart, the researchers used a discovery cohort of about a hundred patients, made up of under 50 with Graves' ophthalmopathy and some 60 with stable Graves' hyperthyroidism. Prospective prediction of ophthalmopathy was tested in an independent validation cohort of 18 to 20 hyperthyroidism patients and approximately 17 patients who later progressed to ophthalmopathy. The approximately 90 discovery patients were randomly split 7:3 into training and test sets. The study also compared thyroid tissue and blood T-cell repertoires from more than 5 Graves' hyperthyroidism patients. After blood sampling, hyperthyroidism patients were treated with methimazole at a starting dose of 30 mg daily, and ophthalmopathy patients were treated with high-dose intravenous methylprednisolone. The libraries were constructed in a second round of multiplex PCR and then size-selected and purified. Paired-end sequencing of the libraries was performed with 100 bp reads on an Illumina HiSeq2000. SOAPnuke was used to process the raw data, removing reads that contained adapters or uncalled bases, had a mean Phred below 15, or lacked an exact match to the constant primer or identifier. COPE v1.2.5 was used to merge high-quality paired reads, and clonotypes were defined as unique nucleotide sequences. MiTCR v1.1 was used to align clonotypes to the IMGT TRBV, TRBD and TRBJ reference segments. The analysis included only V-J combinations with a frequency above 0.0001, which together covered roughly 99% of the repertoires. The TCS score was defined as F50 (clonal expansion) divided by E x V (chaos), with BLOSUM62-based TCRdist calculated between CDR3 peptides within each V-J. Welch's t-statistics and random forest reduced fewer than 600 V-J features to about 12, which were used in a naive Bayes classifier (R e1071). Sample size was not statistically predetermined, and investigators were not blinded to group allocation. TCR Vbeta CDR3 sequencing of 135 peripheral blood samples (under 45 ophthalmopathy, 75 or so hyperthyroidism and around 17 progressor patients) is reported in the paper.

The chain uses TRBV10-3 and TRBJ1-3; TRBD1 matches 10 bases in the middle. Here the sequenced sample was peripheral blood mononuclear cells (PBMCs), taken at new diagnosis, from a patient treated with antithyroid drugs. The sequence derives from a woman in her 30s with Graves disease. Donor details come from another sample of the same person, matched by shared clones. The CDR3: CAIRGTGDTIYF. The sequence in DNA is TGTGCCATCAGGGGGACAGGGGACACCATATATTTT.